Presented here are 15 T cell receptor beta chains from one specimen sequenced in a study of T cells in women clearing cervical HPV infection. The data were produced by immunoSEQ multiplex PCR, yet TCRdb's version contains in-frame clones alone and is incomplete. The record lists fewer than 40,000 clones, of which the ten most abundant hold about 5%. Sequenced material: blood buffy coat. The receptor set was obtained from a woman between 18 and 75 years old with a cervical HPV16 infection that either progressed to CIN3+ or cleared (not recorded which).

The CDR3 protein is CAIRGGNTEAFF. The covered CDR3 bases are TGTGCCATCAGGGGGGGGAACACTGAA. The rearrangement uses TRBV10-3 and TRBJ1-1, with D maybe TRBD1 (5 bases). The CDR3 end is not reached by the read, which stops 3 residues before it; the germline J gene fills it in. This CDR3 has 12 amino acids. CDR1 ENHRY and CDR2 SYGVKD come from the germline V gene. The V end lost 6 bases, the J end lost 1 base, and 6 bases lay between the germline ends.

As regards this clone: The read ends 3 residues shy of where the CDR3 ends; the end is completed using the germline J gene. This chain links TRBV7-3 with TRBJ2-7; 10 bases match TRBD1. The length of the CDR3 is 15 residues. Germline lookup yields CDR1 SGHTA and CDR2 FQGTGA. V was pared by 5 bases and J by 3 bases, with 7 bases of the junction left unmatched. The CDR3 spells CASSRTGTGDYEQYF. CDR3 bases read: TGTGCCAGCAGCCGTACCGGGACAGGGGACTACGAG.

The CDR3 DNA, read in part, is TGTGCCAGCAGTTTAGCCTTCGCCTACGAG. Translation gives CASSLAFAYE. The entire CDR3 reads CASSLAFAYEQYF. The chain couples TRBV12-3 or TRBV12-4 to TRBJ2-7; the D is unclear. The read falls 3 residues short of the CDR3 end, and the missing part is taken from the germline J gene. The CDR3 spans 13 residues. Trimming removed 0 bases at V and 2 bases at J, with 5 bases between.

Concerning this clone: Read data end 3 residues before the CDR3 end; the end is taken from the germline J gene. V usage is TRBV20-1 and J usage is TRBJ2-7; D call uncertain. Per germline, CDR1 DFQATT and CDR2 SNEGSKA (reference sequence). The V gene lost 3 bases and the J gene lost 6 bases, with 12 bases spanning the gap. The CDR3 totals 12 residues. The DNA read from the CDR3 is TGCAGTGCTAGTGTCCGGTCGGGCGAG. Translation gives CSASVRSGE. The full CDR3 protein reads CSASVRSGEQYF.

In the case of this clone: The read ends 3 residues early relative to the CDR3; the germline J gene fills the gap. The rearrangement joins TRBV29-1 to TRBJ2-7; D gene ambiguous. The germline V gene has CDR1 SQVTM and CDR2 ANQGSEA. The CDR3 has 12 residues. Trimming removed 4 bases at V and 3 bases at J, with 10 bases between. The CDR3 here is CSVGPGNYEQYF. The part of the CDR3 DNA that was read is TGCAGCGTTGGGCCAGGCAACTACGAG.

To note about this clone: The read halts 3 residues ahead of the CDR3 end, with the missing end drawn from the germline J gene. The chain is built from TRBV5-4 and TRBJ2-2, with 8 bases fitting TRBD1. The CDR3 runs 16 residues. V shed 5 bases, J shed 5 bases, and the junction held 11 bases outside the gene matches. Germline CDR1 is SGHNT and CDR2 is YYREEE (reference sequence). Incomplete CDR3 DNA: TGTGCCAGCAGTACTCCAGGGGGCGCTGAGACCGGGGAG. It translates to CASSTPGGAETGE. Given in full, the CDR3 is CASSTPGGAETGELFF.

This chain's CDR3 is CASSLTAANEKLFF. The part of the CDR3 DNA that was read is TGCGCCAGCAGCTTGACCGCGGCTAATGAAAAA. The chain combines TRBV5-1 with TRBJ1-4; D gene uncertain. The read ends 3 residues shy of where the CDR3 ends; the end is completed using the germline J gene. This CDR3 spans 14 amino acids. Germline V lookup: CDR1 SGHRS, CDR2 YFSETQ. Trimming removed 1 base at V and 3 bases at J, with 7 bases between.

On this clone: The read comes to an end 3 residues before the CDR3 does, leaving the germline J gene to fill in the end. The chain links TRBV5-1 to TRBJ2-4; D is possibly TRBD2 (6 bases). CDR1 is SGHRS and CDR2 is YFSETQ in the germline V gene. The germline V and J ends were trimmed by 2 bases and 0 bases, with 12 bases remaining between them. This CDR3 comprises 16 residues. The CDR3 spells CASSLTGVPAKNIQYF. CDR3 DNA (partial): TGCGCCAGCAGCTTAACGGGGGTCCCAGCCAAAAACATT.

The sequenced part of the CDR3 DNA is TGTGCCAGCAGTTCGAAGGAGGGGCGCGGGAACACTGAA. This gives the protein CASSSKEGRGNTE. The whole CDR3 sequence reads CASSSKEGRGNTEAFF. The V and J genes are TRBV12-3 or TRBV12-4 and TRBJ1-1; D perhaps matches TRBD1 (5 bases). The read halts 3 residues ahead of the CDR3 end, with the missing end drawn from the germline J gene. This CDR3 comprises 16 residues. V was trimmed by 4 bases and J by 1 base, leaving 16 bases between them.

The CDR3 region is CASLGGASGKQETQYF. CDR3 DNA (partial): TGTGCCAGTCTAGGAGGGGCTAGCGGGAAACAAGAGACC. The chain uses TRBV19 and TRBJ2-5, with 9 bases lining up with TRBD2. The read halts 3 residues ahead of the CDR3 end, with the missing end drawn from the germline J gene. CDR3 length: 16 amino acids. In germline, CDR1 is LNHDA, CDR2 SQIVND (reference sequence). The trim removed 8 bases at V and 2 bases at J, leaving 12 bases unmatched.

With regard to this clone: The sequence runs out 3 residues before the end of the CDR3; the remainder is reconstructed from the germline J gene. V and J are TRBV9 and TRBJ2-3; 11 nucleotides match TRBD2. Germline CDR1 and CDR2: SGDLS and YYNGEE. V dropped 2 bases and J dropped 0; count of bases not matched to a gene: 8. The CDR3 is made up of 18 amino acids. The covered CDR3 bases are TGTGCCAGCAGCGTGTTAGGGGGGACTAGCGGAAGCACAGATACG. Residues: CASSVLGGTSGSTDT. In full, the CDR3 is CASSVLGGTSGSTDTQYF.

On this clone itself: The read terminates 3 residues ahead of where the CDR3 ends, so the germline J gene completes it. J is TRBJ2-2 and V is TRBV19, with D possibly being TRBD1 (6 bases). CDR1 is LNHDA, CDR2 SQIVND, per germline (reference sequence). Trimming shortened V by 8 bases and J by 0 bases, and 10 bases separated the two germline ends. This CDR3 spans 14 amino acids. The part of the CDR3 DNA that was read is TGTGCCAGTTGGAGGACAGCGAACACCGGGGAG. Translating it yields CASWRTANTGE. The entire CDR3 reads CASWRTANTGELFF.

For this clone: The read terminates 3 residues ahead of where the CDR3 ends, so the germline J gene completes it. The chain combines TRBV27 with TRBJ2-7, with D perhaps matching TRBD1 (6 bases). The germline gives CDR1 MNHEY, CDR2 SMNVEV (reference sequence). This CDR3 region has 12 residues. With 7 bases removed from V and 5 bases from J, the gap between germline ends came to 12 bases. CDR3 loop: CASKGRGHEQYF. Incomplete CDR3 DNA: TGTGCCAGCAAGGGCAGGGGCCACGAG.

In the case of this clone: The read finishes 3 residues shy of the CDR3 end, and the germline J gene is used to complete it. The chain employs TRBV7-9 and TRBJ1-1, with D possibly being TRBD1 (5 bases). The CDR3 is made up of 13 amino acids. The germline gives CDR1 SEHNR, CDR2 FQNEAQ (reference sequence). The ends were cut back, 1 base at V and 7 bases at J, with 10 bases in the middle. CDR3 DNA, as far as it was read: TGTGCCAGCAGCTTAGATAGGGGAAATGAA. Encoded protein: CASSLDRGNE. The entire CDR3 protein is CASSLDRGNEAFF.

Regarding this clone: Sequencing ends 3 residues short of the CDR3 end; the germline J gene provides the rest. J is TRBJ1-5 and V is TRBV2, with D possibly TRBD1 on 6 matching bases. Germline V gene data show CDR1 as SNHLY and CDR2 as FYNNEI. The V end lost 5 bases, the J end lost 1 base, and 12 bases lay between the germline ends. CDR3 length: 15 residues. The sequenced part of the CDR3 DNA is TGTGCCAGCAGTAGACAGGCGGTAAGCAATCAGCCC. Its protein is CASSRQAVSNQP. The whole CDR3 region reads CASSRQAVSNQPQHF.